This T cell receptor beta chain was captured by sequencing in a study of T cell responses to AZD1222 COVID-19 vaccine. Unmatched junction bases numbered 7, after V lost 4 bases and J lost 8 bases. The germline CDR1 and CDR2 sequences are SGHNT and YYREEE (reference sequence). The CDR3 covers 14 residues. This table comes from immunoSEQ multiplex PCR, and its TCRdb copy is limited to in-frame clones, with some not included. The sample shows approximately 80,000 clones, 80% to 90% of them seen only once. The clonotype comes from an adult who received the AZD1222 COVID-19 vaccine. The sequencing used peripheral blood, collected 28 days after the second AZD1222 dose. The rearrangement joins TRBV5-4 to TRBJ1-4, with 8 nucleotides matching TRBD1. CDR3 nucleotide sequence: TGTGCCAGCAGCACCTACAGGGGGGACGAAAAACTGTTTTTT. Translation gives CASSTYRGDEKLFF.